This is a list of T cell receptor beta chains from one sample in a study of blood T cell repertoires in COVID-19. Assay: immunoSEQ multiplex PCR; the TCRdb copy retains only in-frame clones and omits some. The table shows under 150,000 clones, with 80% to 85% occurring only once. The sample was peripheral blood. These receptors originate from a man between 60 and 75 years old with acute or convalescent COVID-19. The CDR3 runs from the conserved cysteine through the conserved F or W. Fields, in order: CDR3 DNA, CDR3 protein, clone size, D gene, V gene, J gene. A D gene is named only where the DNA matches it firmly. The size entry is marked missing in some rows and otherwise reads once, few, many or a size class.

DNA: TGTGCCAGCAGTTATTCACAGGGAAGCACGAATGAAAAACTGTTTTTT
CDR3: CASSYSQGSTNEKLFF
size: -
D: -
V: TRBV6-6
J: TRBJ1-4

DNA: TGTGCCAGCAGAACTCCGGGACAGGGGAGTTTAGATGGCTACACCTTC
CDR3: CASRTPGQGSLDGYTF
size: -
D: TRBD1
V: TRBV2
J: TRBJ1-2

DNA: TGTGCCAGCAGCTTCTACAGGTCTGCCTACAATGAGCAGTTCTTC
CDR3: CASSFYRSAYNEQFF
size: -
D: -
V: TRBV7-3
J: TRBJ2-1

DNA: TGTGCCAGCAGTCAACTAGCGGGAGGGCACGGGGAGCTGTTTTTT
CDR3: CASSQLAGGHGELFF
size: -
D: TRBD2
V: TRBV5-6
J: TRBJ2-2

DNA: TGTGCCAGCAGCCGCCGGGACACTTACAATGAGCAGTTCTTC
CDR3: CASSRRDTYNEQFF
size: -
D: -
V: TRBV5-4
J: TRBJ2-1

DNA: TGCAGTGCTAGTGCCAGGGGGCGTAGGAAGACCCAGTACTTC
CDR3: CSASARGRRKTQYF
size: -
D: TRBD1
V: TRBV20-1
J: TRBJ2-5

DNA: TGTGCCAGCAGCCCATACGCAGGGTCTTCCTACGAGCAGTACTTC
CDR3: CASSPYAGSSYEQYF
size: -
D: -
V: TRBV7-3
J: TRBJ2-7

DNA: TGTGCCAGCAGCTTGGAACGGGAGTTTTCCAATGAGCAGTTCTTC
CDR3: CASSLEREFSNEQFF
size: few
D: -
V: TRBV5-6
J: TRBJ2-1

DNA: TGCGCCAGCTCCAGGAAGGCAGGGGAAGAAGAAAAACTGTTTTTT
CDR3: CASSRKAGEEEKLFF
size: once
D: -
V: TRBV5-1
J: TRBJ1-4

DNA: TGTGCCAGCAGCCAAGGGGCCTGGACGAGGGACACTGAAGCTTTCTTT
CDR3: CASSQGAWTRDTEAFF
size: -
D: -
V: TRBV3-1/TRBV3-2
J: TRBJ1-1

DNA: TGTGCCAGCAGTCCCGACAGGGGTTTCACAGATACGCAGTATTTT
CDR3: CASSPDRGFTDTQYF
size: once
D: TRBD1
V: TRBV7-3
J: TRBJ2-3

DNA: TGTGCCAGCAGCTTTAGTTGGTTTTACGAGCAGTACTTC
CDR3: CASSFSWFYEQYF
size: -
D: -
V: TRBV5-5
J: TRBJ2-7